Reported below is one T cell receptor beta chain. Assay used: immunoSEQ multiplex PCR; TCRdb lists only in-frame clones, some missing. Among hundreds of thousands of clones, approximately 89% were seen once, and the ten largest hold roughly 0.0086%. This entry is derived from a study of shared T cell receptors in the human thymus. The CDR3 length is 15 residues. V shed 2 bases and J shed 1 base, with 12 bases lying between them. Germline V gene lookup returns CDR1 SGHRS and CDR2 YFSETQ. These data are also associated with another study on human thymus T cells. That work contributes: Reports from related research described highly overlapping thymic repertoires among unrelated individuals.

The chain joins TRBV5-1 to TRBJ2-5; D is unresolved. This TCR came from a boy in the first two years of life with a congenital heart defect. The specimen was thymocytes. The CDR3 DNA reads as TGCGCCAGCAGCTTTTGCGGCAGAGGCCAAGAGACCCAGTACTTC. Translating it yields CASSFCGRGQETQYF.